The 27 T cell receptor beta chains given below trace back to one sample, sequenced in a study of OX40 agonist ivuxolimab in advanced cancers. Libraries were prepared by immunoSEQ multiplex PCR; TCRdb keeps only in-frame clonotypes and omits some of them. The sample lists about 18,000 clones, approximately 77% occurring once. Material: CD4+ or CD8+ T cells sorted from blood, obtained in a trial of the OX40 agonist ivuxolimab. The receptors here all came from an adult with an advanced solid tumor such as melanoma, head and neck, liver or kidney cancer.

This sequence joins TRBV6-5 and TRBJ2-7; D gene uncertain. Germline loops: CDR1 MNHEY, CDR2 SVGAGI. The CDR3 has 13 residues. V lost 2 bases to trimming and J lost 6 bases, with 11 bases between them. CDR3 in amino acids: CASSYPGFFEQYF. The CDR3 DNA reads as TGTGCCAGCAGTTACCCGGGCTTTTTCGAGCAGTACTTC.

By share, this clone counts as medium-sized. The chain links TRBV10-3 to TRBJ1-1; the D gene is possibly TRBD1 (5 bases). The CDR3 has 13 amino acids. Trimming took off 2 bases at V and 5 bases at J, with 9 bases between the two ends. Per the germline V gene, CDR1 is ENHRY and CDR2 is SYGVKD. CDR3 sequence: CAISEQDRTEAFF. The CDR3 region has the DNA TGTGCCATCAGTGAGCAAGACAGAACTGAAGCTTTCTTT.

The CDR3 sequence is CASFFDRGITVNTEAFF. Here the CDR3 DNA reads TGTGCCAGCTTTTTCGACAGGGGGATTACTGTGAACACTGAAGCTTTCTTT. J is TRBJ1-1 and V is TRBV2, with TRBD1 identical over 9 bases. From germline, CDR1 is SNHLY and CDR2 FYNNEI. The CDR3 has 17 residues. V gave up 8 bases and J gave up 0 bases; unmatched junction bases: 13.

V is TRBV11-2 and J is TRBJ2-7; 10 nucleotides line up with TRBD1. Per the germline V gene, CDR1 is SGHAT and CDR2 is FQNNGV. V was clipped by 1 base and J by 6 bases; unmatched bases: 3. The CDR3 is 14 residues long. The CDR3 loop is CASSLGQGAREQYF. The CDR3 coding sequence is TGTGCCAGCAGCTTAGGACAGGGGGCACGCGAGCAGTACTTC.

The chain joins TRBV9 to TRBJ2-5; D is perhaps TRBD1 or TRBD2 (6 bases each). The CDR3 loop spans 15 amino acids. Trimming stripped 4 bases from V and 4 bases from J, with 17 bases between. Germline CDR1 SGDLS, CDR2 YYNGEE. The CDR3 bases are TGTGCCAGCAGCCCCGGGGGCGGAGGAGGAGAGACCCAGTACTTC. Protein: CASSPGGGGGETQYF.

CDR3 amino acids: CASSPHGGNLAEQYF. CDR3 bases: TGTGCCAGCAGCCCACACGGGGGCAACCTGGCCGAGCAGTACTTC. The rearrangement joins TRBV9 to TRBJ2-7, with D perhaps assigned TRBD1 or TRBD2 (6 bases each). Germline loops: CDR1 SGDLS, CDR2 YYNGEE. V shed 4 bases and J shed 6 bases, with 20 bases lying between them. The CDR3 length is 15 residues.

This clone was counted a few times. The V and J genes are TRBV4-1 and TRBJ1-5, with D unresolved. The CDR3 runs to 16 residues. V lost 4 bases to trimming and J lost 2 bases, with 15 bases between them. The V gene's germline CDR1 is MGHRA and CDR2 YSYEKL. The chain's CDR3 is CASSLGSALGNQPQHF. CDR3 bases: TGCGCCAGCAGCCTCGGAAGTGCGTTAGGCAATCAGCCCCAGCATTTT.

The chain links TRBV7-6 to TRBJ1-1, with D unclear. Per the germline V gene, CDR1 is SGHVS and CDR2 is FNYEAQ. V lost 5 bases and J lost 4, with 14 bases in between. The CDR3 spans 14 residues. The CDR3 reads CASSPTLLGTEAFF. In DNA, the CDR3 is TGTGCCAGCAGCCCGACACTCCTTGGCACTGAAGCTTTCTTT.

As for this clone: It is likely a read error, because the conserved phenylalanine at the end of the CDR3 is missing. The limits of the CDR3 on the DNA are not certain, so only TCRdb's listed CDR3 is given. The CDR3 spells CASSRFSESHKVGPT. V usage is TRBV7-6 and J usage is TRBJ2-6. The CDR3 spans 15 residues, counting both ends. Looked up from germline, CDR1 is SGHVS and CDR2 is FNYEAQ.

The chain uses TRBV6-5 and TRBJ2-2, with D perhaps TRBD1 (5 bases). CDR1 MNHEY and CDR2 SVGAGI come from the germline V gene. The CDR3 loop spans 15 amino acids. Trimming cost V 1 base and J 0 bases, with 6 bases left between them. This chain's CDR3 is CASSYLQANTGELFF. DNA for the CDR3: TGTGCCAGCAGTTACTTACAGGCGAACACCGGGGAGCTGTTTTTT.

DNA for the CDR3: TGCAGCGTTGCGGAAACTCTGGATACGCAGTATTTT. As protein: CSVAETLDTQYF. This chain links TRBV29-1 with TRBJ2-3, with no clear D. The germline V and J ends were trimmed by 4 bases and 6 bases, with 11 bases remaining between them. CDR1 SQVTM and CDR2 ANQGSEA come from the germline V gene. The CDR3 runs to 12 residues.

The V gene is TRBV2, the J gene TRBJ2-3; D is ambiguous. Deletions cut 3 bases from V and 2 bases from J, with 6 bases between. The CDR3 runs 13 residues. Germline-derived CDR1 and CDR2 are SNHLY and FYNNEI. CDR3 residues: CASSEGSTDTQYF. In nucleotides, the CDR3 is TGTGCCAGCAGTGAGGGGTCCACAGATACGCAGTATTTT.

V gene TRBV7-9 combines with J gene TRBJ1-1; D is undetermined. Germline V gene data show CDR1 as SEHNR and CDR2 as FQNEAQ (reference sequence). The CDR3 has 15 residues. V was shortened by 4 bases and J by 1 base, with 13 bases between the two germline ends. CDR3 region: CASSSYMTPNTEAFF. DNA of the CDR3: TGTGCCAGCAGCTCCTACATGACTCCGAACACTGAAGCTTTCTTT.

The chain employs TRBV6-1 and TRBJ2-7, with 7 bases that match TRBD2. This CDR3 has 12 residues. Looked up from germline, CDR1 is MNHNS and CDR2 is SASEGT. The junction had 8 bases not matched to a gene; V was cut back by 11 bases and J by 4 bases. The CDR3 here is CAAARGGYEQYF. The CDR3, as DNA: TGTGCCGCCGCAAGGGGAGGGTACGAGCAGTACTTC.

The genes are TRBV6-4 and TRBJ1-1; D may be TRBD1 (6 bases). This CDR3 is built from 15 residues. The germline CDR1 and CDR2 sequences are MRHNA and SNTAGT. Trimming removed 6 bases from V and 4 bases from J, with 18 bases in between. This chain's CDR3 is CASSPGWGAGTEAFF. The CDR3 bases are TGTGCCAGCAGCCCCGGGTGGGGGGCCGGCACTGAAGCTTTCTTT.

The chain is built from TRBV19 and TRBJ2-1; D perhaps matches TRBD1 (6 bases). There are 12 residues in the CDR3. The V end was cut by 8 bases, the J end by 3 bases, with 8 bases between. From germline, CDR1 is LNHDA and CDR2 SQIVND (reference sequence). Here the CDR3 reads CASQDSYNEQFF. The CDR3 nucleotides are TGTGCCAGTCAGGACAGCTACAATGAGCAGTTCTTC. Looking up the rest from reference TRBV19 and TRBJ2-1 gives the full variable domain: DGGITQSPKYLFRKEGQNVTLSCEQNLNHDAMYWYRQDPGQGLRLIYYSQIVNDFQKGDIAEGYSVSREKKESFPLTVTSAQKNPTAFYLCASQDSYNEQFFGPGTRLTVL.

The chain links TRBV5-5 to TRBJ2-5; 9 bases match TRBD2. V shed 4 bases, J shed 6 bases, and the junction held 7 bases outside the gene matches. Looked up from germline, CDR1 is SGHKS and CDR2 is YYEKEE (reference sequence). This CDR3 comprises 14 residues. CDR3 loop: CASSLLSSGKTQYF. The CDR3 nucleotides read TGTGCCAGCAGCCTCCTTTCTAGCGGGAAGACCCAGTACTTC.

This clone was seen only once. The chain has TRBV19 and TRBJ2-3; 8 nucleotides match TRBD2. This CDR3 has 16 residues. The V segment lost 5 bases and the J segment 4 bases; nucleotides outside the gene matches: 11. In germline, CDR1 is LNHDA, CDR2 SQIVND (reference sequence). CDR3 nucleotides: TGTGCCAGTAGTTCTCGAGGCGGGGGGATTTCAGATACGCAGTATTTT. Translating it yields CASSSRGGGISDTQYF.

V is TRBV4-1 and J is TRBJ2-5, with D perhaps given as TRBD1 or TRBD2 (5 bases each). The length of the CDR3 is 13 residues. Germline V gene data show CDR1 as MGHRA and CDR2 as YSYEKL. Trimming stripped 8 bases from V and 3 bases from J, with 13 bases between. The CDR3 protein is CASRSRGEETQYF. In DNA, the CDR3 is TGCGCCAGCCGATCAAGGGGAGAAGAGACCCAGTACTTC.

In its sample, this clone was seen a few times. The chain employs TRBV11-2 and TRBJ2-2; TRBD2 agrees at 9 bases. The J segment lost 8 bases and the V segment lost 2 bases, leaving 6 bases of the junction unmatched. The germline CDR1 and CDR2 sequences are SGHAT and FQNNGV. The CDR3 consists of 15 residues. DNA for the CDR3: TGTGCCAGCAGCTTACAGGCTAGCGGGGCTGGGGAGCTGTTTTTT. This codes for CASSLQASGAGELFF.

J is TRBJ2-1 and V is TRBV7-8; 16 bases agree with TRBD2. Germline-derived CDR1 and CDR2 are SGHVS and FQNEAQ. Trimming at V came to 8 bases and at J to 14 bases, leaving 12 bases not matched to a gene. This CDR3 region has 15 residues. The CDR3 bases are TGTGCCAGCCAGAATCCGGGACTAGCGGGGGGGCCGGAGTTCTTC. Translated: CASQNPGLAGGPEFF.

CDR3 sequence reads: CASSPRRLNTEAFF. For the CDR3, the DNA is TGTGCCAGCAGCCCCAGGAGACTGAACACTGAAGCTTTCTTT. The chain carries TRBV6-5 and TRBJ1-1, with unresolved D. The CDR3 has 14 residues. Germline CDR1 reads MNHEY; CDR2 reads SVGAGI. V was cut by 6 bases and J by 0 bases, with 11 bases left in between.

The CDR3 is CSATGQSGELFF. For the CDR3, the DNA is TGCAGCGCGACGGGACAGTCCGGGGAGCTGTTTTTT. The J gene is TRBJ2-2, the V gene TRBV29-1; 7 bases are shared with TRBD1. The CDR3 covers 12 residues. The germline V gene has CDR1 SQVTM and CDR2 ANQGSEA. The V segment lost 7 bases and the J segment 6 bases; nucleotides outside the gene matches: 5.

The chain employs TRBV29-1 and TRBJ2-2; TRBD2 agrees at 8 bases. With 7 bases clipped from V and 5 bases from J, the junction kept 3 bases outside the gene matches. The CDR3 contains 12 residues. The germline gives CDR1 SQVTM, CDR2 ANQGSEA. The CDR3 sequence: CSGSGGTGELFF. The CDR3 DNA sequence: TGCAGCGGATCGGGGGGGACCGGGGAGCTGTTTTTT.

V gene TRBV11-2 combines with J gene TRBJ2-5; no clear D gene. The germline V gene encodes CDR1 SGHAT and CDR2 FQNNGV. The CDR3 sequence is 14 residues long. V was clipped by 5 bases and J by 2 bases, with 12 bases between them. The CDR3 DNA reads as TGTGCCAGCAGCCCCTCCCTCGGGCAAGAGACCCAGTACTTC. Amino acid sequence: CASSPSLGQETQYF.

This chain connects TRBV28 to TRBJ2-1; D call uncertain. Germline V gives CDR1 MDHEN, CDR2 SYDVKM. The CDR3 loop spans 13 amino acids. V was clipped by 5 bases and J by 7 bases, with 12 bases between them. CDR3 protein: CASSPLSENEQFF. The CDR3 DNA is TGTGCCAGCAGTCCCCTGTCGGAAAATGAGCAGTTCTTC.

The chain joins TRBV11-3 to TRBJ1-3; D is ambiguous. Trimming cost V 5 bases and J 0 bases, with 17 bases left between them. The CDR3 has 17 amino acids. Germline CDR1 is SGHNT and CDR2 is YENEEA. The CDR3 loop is CASSRSGRRSSGNTIYF. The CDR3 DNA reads TGTGCCAGCAGCCGATCCGGCAGGCGGAGCTCTGGAAACACCATATATTTT.